These T cell receptor beta chains were read from a single sample in a study of blood T cells in healthy people across ages. TCRdb reprocessed the 5' RACE reads via MiXCR and lists one record per CDR3 protein. The table has 650,000 to 1,000,000 distinct CDR3 sequences, roughly 40% seen once. The specimen was blood. These TCRs come from a man in his late teens or twenties in good health. CDR3s include the opening cysteine and the closing phenylalanine or tryptophan. The D gene is left open where the match is weak. Size is omitted from some rows. Given values are once, few, many or a class for expanded clones.

v_call	d_call	clone_size	j_call	cdr3_aa	cdr3_nt
TRBV4-1	.	few	TRBJ1-2	CASSQLPVPGNGYTF	TGCGCCAGCAGCCAGCTCCCGGTCCCGGGGAATGGCTACACCTTC
TRBV5-5	.	.	TRBJ2-7	CASSLGVPSSYEQYF	TGTGCCAGCAGCCTGGGGGTTCCGAGCTCCTACGAGCAGTACTTC
TRBV20-1	.	.	TRBJ2-7	CSASFAEGGYNEQYF	TGCAGTGCTAGCTTCGCCGAGGGGGGGTACAATGAGCAGTACTTC
TRBV7-9	.	.	TRBJ2-5	CASSLGNSGETQYF	TGTGCCAGCAGCTTGGGGAACTCGGGTGAGACCCAGTACTTC
TRBV6-5	.	.	TRBJ1-1	CASSDLIDTEAFF	TGTGCCAGCAGTGACTTGATCGACACTGAAGCTTTCTTT
TRBV6-2/TRBV6-3	.	few	TRBJ1-2	CASSYWRRHTF	TGTGCCAGCAGTTATTGGCGGAGACACACCTTC
TRBV7-2	.	.	TRBJ2-7	CASSQATVYEQYF	TGTGCCAGCAGCCAAGCGACCGTCTACGAGCAGTACTTC
TRBV6-2/TRBV6-3	TRBD2	many	TRBJ2-1	CASTLHTSGGPDSYNEQFF	TGTGCCAGCACCCTCCATACTAGCGGGGGGCCGGACTCCTACAATGAGCAGTTCTTC
TRBV7-2	TRBD1	few	TRBJ2-3	CASSPQGVNTQYF	TGTGCCAGCAGCCCTCAGGGGGTAAATACGCAGTATTTT
TRBV4-2	.	many	TRBJ2-1	CASSQDRSYNEQFF	TGTGCCAGCAGCCAAGATCGCAGCTACAATGAGCAGTTCTTC
TRBV30	.	once	TRBJ2-7	CAWIMGEGLEQYF	TGTGCCTGGATTATGGGGGAAGGTCTCGAGCAGTACTTC